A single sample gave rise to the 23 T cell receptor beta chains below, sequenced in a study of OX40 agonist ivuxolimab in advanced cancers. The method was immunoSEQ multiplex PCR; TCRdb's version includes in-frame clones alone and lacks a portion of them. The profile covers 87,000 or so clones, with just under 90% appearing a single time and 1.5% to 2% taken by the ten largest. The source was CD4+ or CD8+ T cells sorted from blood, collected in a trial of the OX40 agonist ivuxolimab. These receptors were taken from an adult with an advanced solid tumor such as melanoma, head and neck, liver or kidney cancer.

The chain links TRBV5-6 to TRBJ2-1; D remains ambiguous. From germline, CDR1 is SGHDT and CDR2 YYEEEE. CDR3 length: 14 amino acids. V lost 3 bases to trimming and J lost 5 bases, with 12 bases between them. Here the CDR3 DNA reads TGTGCCAGCAGCTCGTATGGGCTCGACAATGAGCAGTTCTTC. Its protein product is CASSSYGLDNEQFF.

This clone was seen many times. The CDR3 here is CASSPHRGLYEQYF. Here the CDR3 DNA reads TGTGCCAGCAGTCCCCACAGGGGGCTGTACGAGCAGTACTTC. The chain couples TRBV27 to TRBJ2-7; TRBD1 agrees at 9 bases. V was pared by 5 bases and J by 4 bases, with 6 bases of the junction left unmatched. This CDR3 comprises 14 residues. Germline values: CDR1 MNHEY, CDR2 SMNVEV (reference sequence).

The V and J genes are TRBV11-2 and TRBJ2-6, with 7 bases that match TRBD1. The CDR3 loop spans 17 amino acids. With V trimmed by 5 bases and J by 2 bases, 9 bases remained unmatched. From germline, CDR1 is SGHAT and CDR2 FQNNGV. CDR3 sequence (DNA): TGTGCCAGCAGCGCCCGGCCCCAGGGGGCTGGGGCCAACGTCCTGACTTTC. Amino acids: CASSARPQGAGANVLTF.

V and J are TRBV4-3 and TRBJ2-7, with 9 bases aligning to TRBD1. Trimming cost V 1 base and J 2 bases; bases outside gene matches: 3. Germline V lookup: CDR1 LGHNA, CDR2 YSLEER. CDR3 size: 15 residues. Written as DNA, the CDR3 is TGCGCCAGCAGCCAAGGACAGGGGGGGACCTACGAGCAGTACTTC. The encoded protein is CASSQGQGGTYEQYF.

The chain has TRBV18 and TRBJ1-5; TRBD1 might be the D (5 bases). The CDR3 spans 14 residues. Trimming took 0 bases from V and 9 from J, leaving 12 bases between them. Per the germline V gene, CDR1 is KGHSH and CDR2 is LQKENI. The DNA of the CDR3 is TGTGCCAGCTCACCACCGGACAATGATCGGCCCCAGCATTTT. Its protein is CASSPPDNDRPQHF.

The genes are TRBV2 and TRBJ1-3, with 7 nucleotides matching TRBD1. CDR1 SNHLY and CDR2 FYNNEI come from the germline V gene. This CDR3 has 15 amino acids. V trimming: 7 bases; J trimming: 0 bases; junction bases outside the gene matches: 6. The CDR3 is CASKGQRNSGNTIYF. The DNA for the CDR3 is TGTGCCAGCAAGGGACAGCGCAACTCTGGAAACACCATATATTTT.

CDR3 sequence: CASRRRGVANEQFF. In DNA, the CDR3 is TGTGCCAGCAGGCGTCGGGGGGTAGCAAATGAGCAGTTCTTC. The chain has TRBV5-6 and TRBJ2-1, with 7 bases matching TRBD2. The CDR3 is made up of 14 amino acids. Germline values: CDR1 SGHDT, CDR2 YYEEEE. The V segment lost 5 bases and the J segment 7 bases; nucleotides outside the gene matches: 9.

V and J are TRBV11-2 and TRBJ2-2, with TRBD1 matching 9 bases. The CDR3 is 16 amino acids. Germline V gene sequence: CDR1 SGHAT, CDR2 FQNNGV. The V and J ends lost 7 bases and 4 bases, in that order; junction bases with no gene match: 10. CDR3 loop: CASTMWTGVGTGELFF. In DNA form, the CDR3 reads TGTGCCAGCACCATGTGGACAGGGGTGGGCACCGGGGAGCTGTTTTTT.

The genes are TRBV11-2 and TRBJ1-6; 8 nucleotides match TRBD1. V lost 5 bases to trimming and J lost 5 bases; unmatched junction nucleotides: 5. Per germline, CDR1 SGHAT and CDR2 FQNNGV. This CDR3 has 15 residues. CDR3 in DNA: TGTGCCAGCAGCCCGCCAGGGGGCGATAATTCACCCCTCCACTTT. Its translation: CASSPPGGDNSPLHF.

CDR3 loop: CASSGVPGQLYEQYF. As DNA, the CDR3 is TGTGCCAGCAGTGGGGTTCCGGGACAGCTCTACGAGCAGTACTTC. V and J are TRBV2 and TRBJ2-7; 7 nucleotides line up with TRBD1. The CDR3 is 15 residues long. Germline loops: CDR1 SNHLY, CDR2 FYNNEI. The V and J ends lost 4 bases and 3 bases, in that order; junction bases with no gene match: 9.

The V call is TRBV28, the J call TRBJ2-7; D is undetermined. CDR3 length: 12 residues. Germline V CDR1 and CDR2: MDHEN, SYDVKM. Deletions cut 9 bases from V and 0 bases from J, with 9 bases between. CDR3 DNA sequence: TGTGCCAGTTTAGGGAACTCCTACGAGCAGTACTTC. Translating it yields CASLGNSYEQYF.

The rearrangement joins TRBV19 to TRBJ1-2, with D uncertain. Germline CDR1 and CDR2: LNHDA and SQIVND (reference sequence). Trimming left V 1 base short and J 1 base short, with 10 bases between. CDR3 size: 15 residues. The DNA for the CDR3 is TGTGCCAGTAGTATAGGGGAGGTTTTTAACTATGGCTACACCTTC. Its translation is CASSIGEVFNYGYTF.

CDR3 sequence (DNA): TGTGCCAGCAGCATCGGCGGTAGCGGGGGGCCCTACGAGCAGTACTTC. It yields the protein CASSIGGSGGPYEQYF. The V gene is TRBV5-4, the J gene TRBJ2-7, with 10 positions matching TRBD2. The V and J ends lost 4 bases and 2 bases, in that order; junction bases with no gene match: 9. CDR3 length: 16 amino acids. Per the germline V gene, CDR1 is SGHNT and CDR2 is YYREEE (reference sequence).

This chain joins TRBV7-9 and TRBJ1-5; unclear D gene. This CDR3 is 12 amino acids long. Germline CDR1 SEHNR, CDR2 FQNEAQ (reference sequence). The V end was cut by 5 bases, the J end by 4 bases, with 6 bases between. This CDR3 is CASSVENQPQHF. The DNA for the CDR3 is TGTGCCAGCAGCGTTGAGAATCAGCCCCAGCATTTT.

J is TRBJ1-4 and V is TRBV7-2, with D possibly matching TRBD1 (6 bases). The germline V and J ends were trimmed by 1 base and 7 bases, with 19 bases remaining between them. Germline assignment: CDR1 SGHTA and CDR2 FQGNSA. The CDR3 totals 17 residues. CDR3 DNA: TGTGCCAGCAGCTTAGTAGGGAGTTCCCAGGGGAGTGAAAAACTGTTTTTT. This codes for CASSLVGSSQGSEKLFF.

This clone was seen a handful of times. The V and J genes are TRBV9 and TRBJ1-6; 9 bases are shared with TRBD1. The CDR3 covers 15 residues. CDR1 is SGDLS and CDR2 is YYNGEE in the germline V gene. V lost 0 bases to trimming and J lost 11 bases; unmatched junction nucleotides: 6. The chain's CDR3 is CASSVATTGGPPLHF. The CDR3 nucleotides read TGTGCCAGCAGCGTAGCTACGACAGGGGGTCCACCCCTCCACTTT.

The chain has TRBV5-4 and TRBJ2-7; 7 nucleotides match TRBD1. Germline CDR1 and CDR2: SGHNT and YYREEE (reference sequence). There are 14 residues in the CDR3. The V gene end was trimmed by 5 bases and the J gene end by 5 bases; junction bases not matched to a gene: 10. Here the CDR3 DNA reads TGTGCCAGCAGACCCTCTCTAGGGGGCGACGAGCAGTACTTC. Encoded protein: CASRPSLGGDEQYF.

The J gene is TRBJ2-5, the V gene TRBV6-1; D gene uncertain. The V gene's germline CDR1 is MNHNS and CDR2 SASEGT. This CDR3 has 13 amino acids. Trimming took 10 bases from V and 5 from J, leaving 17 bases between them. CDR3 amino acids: CATISWGTETQYF. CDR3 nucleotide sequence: TGTGCCACTATCTCGTGGGGAACGGAGACCCAGTACTTC.

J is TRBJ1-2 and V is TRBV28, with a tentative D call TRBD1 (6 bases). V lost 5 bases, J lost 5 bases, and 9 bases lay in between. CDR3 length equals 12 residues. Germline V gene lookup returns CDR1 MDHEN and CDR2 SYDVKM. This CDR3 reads CASSPGQYGYTF. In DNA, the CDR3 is TGTGCCAGCAGTCCCGGACAGTATGGCTACACCTTC.

This chain's CDR3 is CASSQDPASGNTDTQYF. The CDR3 bases are TGCGCCAGCAGCCAAGATCCTGCTAGCGGGAACACAGATACGCAGTATTTT. The chain links TRBV4-3 to TRBJ2-3, with 9 bases identical to TRBD2. The CDR3 spans 17 residues. Trimming took 0 bases from V and 2 from J; bases not matched to a gene: 6. Germline V lookup: CDR1 LGHNA, CDR2 YSLEER.

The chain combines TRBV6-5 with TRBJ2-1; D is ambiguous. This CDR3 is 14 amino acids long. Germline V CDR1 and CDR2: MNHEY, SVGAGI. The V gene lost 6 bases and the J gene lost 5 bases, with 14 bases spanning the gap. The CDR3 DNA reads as TGTGCCAGCAGAACCATCCGCGTAAACAATGAGCAGTTCTTC. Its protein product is CASRTIRVNNEQFF.

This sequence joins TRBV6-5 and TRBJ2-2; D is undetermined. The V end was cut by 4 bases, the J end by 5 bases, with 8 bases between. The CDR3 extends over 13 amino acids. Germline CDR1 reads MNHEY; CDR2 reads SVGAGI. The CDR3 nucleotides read TGTGCCAGCAGTTCGACTGGGACCGGGGAGCTGTTTTTT. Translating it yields CASSSTGTGELFF.

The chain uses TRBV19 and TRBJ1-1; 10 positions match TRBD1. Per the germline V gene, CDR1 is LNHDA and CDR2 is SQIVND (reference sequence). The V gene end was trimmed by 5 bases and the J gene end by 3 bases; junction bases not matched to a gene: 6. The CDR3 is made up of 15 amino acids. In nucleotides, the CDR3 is TGTGCCAGTAGTCCGGGACAGGGGACGTACACTGAAGCTTTCTTT. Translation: CASSPGQGTYTEAFF.